The TCR beta chain described here comes from a study of blood T cell repertoires in COVID-19. This CDR3 region has 16 residues. CDR1 and CDR2 from the germline V gene are SGDLS and YYNGEE. V shed 1 base and J shed 3 bases, with 15 bases lying between them. Original handling: The authors estimated nucleated cell counts from reference gene primer amplification. The protocol was immunoSEQ multiplex PCR, while the TCRdb copy is restricted to in-frame clones and leaves out a portion. V and J calls and clone size are copied from that table; D and trimming were computed from the DNA. Here the sample spans under 250,000 clones, 86% being singletons.

This receptor was identified in a woman older than 75 with COVID-19, enrolled during active disease. The sample taken for sequencing was peripheral blood. The chain links TRBV9 to TRBJ2-3; D gene unclear. In nucleotides, the CDR3 is TGTGCCAGCAGCGTAACACCCGCTCCCTCTACAGATACGCAGTATTTT. Protein sequence: CASSVTPAPSTDTQYF.